The entry that follows covers one T cell receptor beta chain sequence. These data originate in a study of blood T cell repertoires in COVID-19. Study overall: The United States, Italy and Spain supplied acute and convalescent COVID-19 samples.

In the original analysis: Reference gene primers were amplified, and this amplification served to estimate nucleated cell counts. Only in-frame clones appear in the TCRdb table, and some are missing; sequencing was by immunoSEQ multiplex PCR. V, J and clone size reflect that table, while D and trimming were determined from the DNA. The sample lists 250,000 to 300,000 clones; 70% to 90% were seen once. The CDR3 is 15 amino acids. Germline CDR1 SGHTS, CDR2 YDEGEE. The V end lost 2 bases, the J end lost 0 bases, and 11 bases lay between the germline ends. Cohort allocation depended upon clinical history that participants reported.

This chain connects TRBV5-8 to TRBJ1-2; D not certain. The TCR sequence derives from a woman aged 50 to 60 who had recovered from COVID-19. Material: PBMCs or T cells enriched from blood (not recorded which). The CDR3 sequence is CASSFLGRSNYGYTF. CDR3 in DNA: TGTGCCAGCAGCTTTCTTGGCCGCTCTAACTATGGCTACACCTTC.